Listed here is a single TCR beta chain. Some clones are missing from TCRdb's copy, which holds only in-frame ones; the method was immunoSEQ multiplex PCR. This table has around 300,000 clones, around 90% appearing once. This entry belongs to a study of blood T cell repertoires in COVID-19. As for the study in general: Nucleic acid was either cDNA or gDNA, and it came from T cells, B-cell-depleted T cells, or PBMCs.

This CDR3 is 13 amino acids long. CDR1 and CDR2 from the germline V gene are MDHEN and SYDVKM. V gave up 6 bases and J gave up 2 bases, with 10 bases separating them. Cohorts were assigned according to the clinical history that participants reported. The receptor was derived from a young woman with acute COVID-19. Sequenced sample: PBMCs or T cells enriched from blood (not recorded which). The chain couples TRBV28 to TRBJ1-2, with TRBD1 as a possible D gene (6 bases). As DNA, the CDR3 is TGTGCCAGCAGGGGGGCAGAGAACTATGGCTACACCTTC. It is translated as CASRGAENYGYTF.